This T cell receptor beta chain originates from a study of cytomegalovirus exposure and HLA in healthy donors. The wider study: Approximately 190 million T cells yielded some 120 million unique TCR beta sequences in earlier analysis. The study's findings and limits: Reportedly, diagnosis of cytomegalovirus status by the classifier showed high specificity and sensitivity.

Comment on this clone: No antigen is known for it.

Per germline, CDR1 MDHEN and CDR2 SYDVKM. V lost 5 bases and J lost 4; bases outside the gene matches: 9. The CDR3 has 15 residues. Vbeta (60) and Jbeta (13) primers were used in the PCR. The method was immunoSEQ multiplex PCR; TCRdb's version includes in-frame clones alone and lacks a portion of them. Of 95,000 to 130,000 clones listed, around 10% are singletons. This rearrangement joins TRBV28 to TRBJ2-3; TRBD2 matches at 7 bases. Sequencing used PBMCs. This TCR was recovered from a man aged 25-45 years in good health and CMV-seronegative. CDR3: CASSAPEAGADTQYF. The CDR3 nucleotides are TGTGCCAGCAGTGCGCCGGAGGCGGGAGCAGATACGCAGTATTTT.